These T cell receptor beta chains were read from a single sample in a study of T-cell reconstitution after alpha-beta-depleted transplantation in children. TCRdb re-called the PCR reads through MiXCR, storing one row per CDR3 protein. Of 350,000 to 400,000 distinct CDR3 sequences listed, roughly 20% are singletons. Sample: PBMCs from the stem cell graft donor, taken from the stem cell graft. Receptors originate from a human donor who donated a stem cell graft to a child with acute myeloid leukemia. Each CDR3 is given with its conserved first and last residue. D genes are given only for firm matches. Expanded clones get a size class; other rows say once, few or many, or leave the size out.

abundance | j_gene | v_gene | d_gene | CDR3nt | CDR3aa
. | TRBJ2-7 | TRBV15 | . | TGTGCCACCAGCAGAGTAGGGGGAATCGGCGAGCAGTACTTC | CATSRVGGIGEQYF
many | TRBJ1-2 | TRBV25-1 | . | TGTGCCAGCAGTGATACAGGGAATTTGCTTCATGGCTACACCTTC | CASSDTGNLLHGYTF
. | TRBJ1-1 | TRBV20-1 | . | TGCAGTGCTAGAGATCGGATGGAGACCACTGAAGCTTTCTTT | CSARDRMETTEAFF
few | TRBJ2-3 | TRBV7-2 | TRBD2 | TGTGCCAGCAGCCTCAGGACTAGCGGGGGGACGCAGTATTTT | CASSLRTSGGTQYF
few | TRBJ2-1 | TRBV2 | . | TGTGCCAGCAGGGGCGGGACGAGCTCCTACAATGAGCAGTTCTTC | CASRGGTSSYNEQFF
. | TRBJ2-5 | TRBV6-1 | TRBD2 | TGTGCCAGCAGAACCGGGACTAGCGGGAGGGCAGAGACCCAGTACTTC | CASRTGTSGRAETQYF
few | TRBJ2-7 | TRBV24-1 | TRBD1 | TGTGCCACCAGTGATTCCGACAGGGGGTCCTACGAGCAGTACTTC | CATSDSDRGSYEQYF
many | TRBJ2-2 | TRBV20-1 | . | TGCAGTGCTAGAGATGGCGGGAAGGGGACGTCCGGGGAGCTGTTTTTT | CSARDGGKGTSGELFF
. | TRBJ2-1 | TRBV30 | . | TGTGCCTGGAGTGTAGGCGAGCGGCAGTTCTTC | CAWSVGERQFF
few | TRBJ2-1 | TRBV24-1 | TRBD2 | TGTGCCACCAGACGTAGCGGGAGGTCGGATGAGCAGTTCTTC | CATRRSGRSDEQFF
. | TRBJ1-6 | TRBV12-3/TRBV12-4 | TRBD1 | TGTGCCAGCAGCTACCGGGACAGCTATAATTCACCCCTCCACTTT | CASSYRDSYNSPLHF
. | TRBJ1-2 | TRBV20-1 | . | TGCAGTGCTAGATCCTCCAACTATGGCTACACCTTC | CSARSSNYGYTF
few | TRBJ2-6 | TRBV5-1 | . | TGCGCCAGCGCCGCAGCGTTCTCTGGGGCCAACGTCCTGACTTTC | CASAAAFSGANVLTF
. | TRBJ1-3 | TRBV13 | . | TGTGCCAGCAGCTTACAGATAATCCATTCTGGAAACACCATATATTTT | CASSLQIIHSGNTIYF
few | TRBJ2-7 | TRBV7-3 | TRBD2 | TGTGCCAGCAGCTTAACGGGGTCTCGTAGCGGGGGTTCCTACGAGCAGTACTTC | CASSLTGSRSGGSYEQYF
few | TRBJ2-7 | TRBV7-9 | . | TGTGCCAGCAGCTTAGTCATGGGGACAACATACAAGCAGTACTTC | CASSLVMGTTYKQYF
. | TRBJ1-2 | TRBV5-1 | . | TGCGCCAGCAGCCCAGACGCCTATGGCTACACCTTC | CASSPDAYGYTF
many | TRBJ2-1 | TRBV7-2 | . | TGTGCCAGCAGCCCCGACAGGAGGTCTGCCAATGAGCAGTTCTTC | CASSPDRRSANEQFF